This entry lists 3 T cell receptor beta chains sequenced from one sample in a study of a mutant IDH1 vaccine in newly diagnosed glioma. Sequencing used immunoSEQ multiplex PCR; TCRdb keeps in-frame clones, though not all of them. The table shows tens of thousands of clones, with approximately 83% occurring only once. Time point here: baseline, week 1 (first vaccination visit). Treatment defined: pre-vaccination baseline after standard-of-care therapy. Sequenced material: PBMCs, taken from a glioma patient treated with radiotherapy, temozolomide or both. These receptors all stem from a woman in her fifties or sixties with glioma.

This clone appeared once. The chain combines TRBV19 with TRBJ1-5; weak D call: TRBD1 (6 bases). Germline CDR1 is LNHDA and CDR2 is SQIVND (reference sequence). CDR3 size: 19 residues. V was trimmed by 10 bases and J by 0 bases, leaving 28 bases between them. The CDR3 reads CANVPSSPVGTISNQPQHF. The CDR3 DNA is TGTGCCAACGTTCCTAGCAGTCCGGTGGGGACAATTAGCAATCAGCCCCAGCATTTT. Supplemented by reference TRBV19 and TRBJ1-5, the full variable domain reads DGGITQSPKYLFRKEGQNVTLSCEQNLNHDAMYWYRQDPGQGLRLIYYSQIVNDFQKGDIAEGYSVSREKKESFPLTVTSAQKNPTAFYLCANVPSSPVGTISNQPQHFGDGTRLSIL.

The genes are TRBV6-1 and TRBJ2-1; 7 nucleotides line up with TRBD2. The germline CDR1 and CDR2 sequences are MNHNS and SASEGT. Trimming at V came to 6 bases and at J to 6 bases, leaving 2 bases not matched to a gene. The CDR3 totals 12 residues. The CDR3 sequence is CASSREGNEQFF. In DNA, the CDR3 is TGTGCCAGCAGCAGGGAGGGCAATGAGCAGTTCTTC.

The rearrangement links TRBV5-1 to TRBJ1-5, with D perhaps TRBD1 (5 bases). This CDR3 spans 15 amino acids. The ends were cut back, 4 bases at V and 5 bases at J, with 16 bases in the middle. Germline V gene lookup returns CDR1 SGHRS and CDR2 YFSETQ. The CDR3 loop is CASSAFGGEDQPQHF. As DNA, the CDR3 is TGCGCCAGCAGCGCATTTGGAGGGGAGGATCAGCCCCAGCATTTT. The full variable domain, with the rest looked up from reference TRBV5-1 and TRBJ1-5, is KAGVTQTPRYLIKTRGQQVTLSCSPISGHRSVSWYQQTPGQGLQFLFEYFSETQRNKGNFPGRFSGRQFSNSRSEMNVSTLELGDSALYLCASSAFGGEDQPQHFGDGTRLSIL.